This is a list of T cell receptor beta chains from one sample in a study of blood T cell repertoires in COVID-19. Data came from immunoSEQ multiplex PCR; TCRdb stores just in-frame clones and leaves some out. The sample carries about 160,000 clones, less than 85% recorded once. Sample: peripheral blood. These receptors came from a middle-aged woman with COVID-19, enrolled during active disease. The conserved cysteine and the conserved F or W are not part of the CDR3 here.

length	J	V	CDR3
11	TRBJ2-5	TRBV27	ASSETGLETQY
9	TRBJ1-2	TRBV20-1	SARDRTLHT
12	TRBJ2-1	TRBV4-2	AANGGAGYNEQF
12	TRBJ1-5	TRBV5-5	ASSLTGLNQPQH
13	TRBJ1-2	TRBV27	ASSMYRGSTYGYT
13	TRBJ1-6	TRBV27	ASSPSGGFSFALH
12	TRBJ2-7	TRBV10-1	ASSDSGRAYEQY
9	TRBJ2-1	TRBV5-4	ASSESDEQF
13	TRBJ2-5	TRBV9	ASSVSGSARETQY
12	TRBJ2-3	TRBV11-3	ASSFSGRRDTQY
11	TRBJ2-5	TRBV19	ASQRRHQETQY
14	TRBJ2-5	TRBV5-8	ASSRLPSGGGKTQY
14	TRBJ1-1	TRBV6-5	ASSYAPDRPNTEAF
12	TRBJ2-5	TRBV3-1/TRBV3-2	ASSQDYRQETQY
13	TRBJ1-1	TRBV6-5	ASSLSSGSGPEAF
13	TRBJ2-3	TRBV6-1	ASRTRTSGTDTQY
11	TRBJ1-2	TRBV6-5	ASSLTANYGYT
12	TRBJ1-4	TRBV28	ASSPPGLLEKLF
12	TRBJ2-2	TRBV4-2	ASSPEGGSGELF
15	TRBJ2-6	TRBV7-3	ASSLLGSSSGANVLT
13	TRBJ1-2	TRBV6-5	ASSLERFTNYGYT
13	TRBJ2-7	TRBV5-3	ARSLNYPGSYEQY
12	TRBJ2-1	TRBV6-5	ASVAGTTYNEQF
13	TRBJ2-2	TRBV4-1	ASSQVGAQNGELF
14	TRBJ1-5	TRBV28	ASSPADRGLNQPQH
15	TRBJ2-3	TRBV7-2	ASSPGLAGLSTDTQY
13	TRBJ2-3	TRBV6-6	ASRGLAVSTDTQY
13	TRBJ2-7	TRBV6-5	ASRATVDTPFGQY
9	TRBJ2-1	TRBV12-3/TRBV12-4	ASSFGLEQF
10	TRBJ2-1	TRBV19	ASSPGWYEQF